Given below is one T cell receptor (beta chain) in context. The CDR3 length is 15 residues. V lost 5 bases, J lost 5 bases, and 10 bases stayed unmatched. Germline assignment: CDR1 SGHVS and CDR2 FNYEAQ. The data derive from a study of Graves' ophthalmopathy and Graves' hyperthyroidism. Study summary: The authors collected peripheral blood at initial diagnosis, before any treatment.

The TCR beta CDR3 regions underwent amplification from RNA transcripts. An opening RT-PCR round employed HTBI primers and preceded a second-round multiplex PCR. One entry per CDR3 protein results from TCRdb running MiXCR on the multiplex PCR reads. This sample has more than 550,000 distinct CDR3 sequences, with roughly 41% found just once. This receptor was obtained from an adult man with Graves' ophthalmopathy. The V call is TRBV7-6, the J call TRBJ2-7, with 9 bases aligning to TRBD2. Material: peripheral blood. CDR3 loop: CASSVEVGLAHEQYF. For the CDR3, the DNA is TGTGCCAGCAGCGTTGAGGTGGGACTAGCCCACGAGCAGTACTTC.